This TCR beta chain was sequenced for a study of shared clonotypes between healthy human individuals (dated by TCRdb to about 2020). Context from the whole study: The cohort included a few men and a couple of women between 18 and 49 years of age. For each donor, CD4 naive and CD4 memory were each given three plates, CD8 naive was given two plates, and CD8 memory was given one plate. To estimate repertoire size and how much clonotypes are shared between individuals, the study performed deep sequencing of blood TCR repertoires from a few healthy adults. To increase sequencing depth and limit assay-specific biases, different laboratories used diverse techniques to prepare libraries and sequence TCR repertoires. Each donor's leukapheresis produced roughly between roughly 0.85 and 9 billion PBMCs.

In regard to this clone: The target of this receptor is not known. The sample holds no much larger clone one base away, and base qualities are not on file.

TCR CDR3 regions were amplified from genomic DNA by multiplex PCR using the deep immunoSEQ assay. For each cell subset, the extracted genomic DNA was distributed evenly across all wells of several immunoSEQ 96-well plates, and each plate served as one replicate. For sorted subsets, 200 to 250 ng of genomic DNA, equivalent to some 33,000 T cell genomes, went into each replicate PCR. Purified libraries were measured with a Qubit 3.0 fluorometer, size-checked on a Bioanalyzer 2100, and measured again with the KAPA Library Quantification kit. A separate single-read 150-cycle Illumina NextSeq 550 flow cell was used to sequence each immunoSEQ 96-well plate. The paper's processing steps were these. Because only junctional sequences without quality scores were contained in the immunoSEQ output, filtering matching that applied to full-length reads could not be performed. To assign V/J genes and CDR3, sequences were annotated using PyIR, a Python wrapper for IgBLAST v1.9, with IMGT germline references. Any read was removed if the V/J assignment was weak (E-value above 1e-6), the CDR3 was missing, or the read contained stop codons, out-of-frame junctions, or ambiguous translated residues. V3J clonotypes were defined as sequences sharing the same inferred V gene, J gene, and CDR3 amino acid sequence. Percentage overlap between repertoires was computed as shared unique clonotypes divided by the size of the smaller repertoire. Three approaches were used to assess repertoire richness: RTK rarefaction, the Chao1 estimator, and Recon v2.1 estimates of unobserved clonotypes. OLGA was used to compute generation probabilities for all TCRbeta clonotypes that the gDNA method yielded from a few donors. Sourced from immuneACCESS, this table was stored by TCRdb with only in-frame sequences that have V and J called. A share of the clones is absent; for the studies checked, an unresolved V gene accounts for under half, and the remainder has no known explanation. V, J and clone size were drawn from that table, and D and trimming were deduced from the DNA. The sample data list about 2.1 million clones, and approximately 94% of these were observed just once. The ten largest clones represent around 1.7% of the sample.

Overall study outcomes, separate from this receptor: Because the study included a small number of donors, the genetic and exposure-history diversity represented was limited. Estimated clonotype richness was generally larger for naive than for memory subsets. Pairwise subsampling led to the expectation that sequencing depth would affect the degree of clonotype sharing among donors. Across a handful of donors, about 5.2% of naive CD4, roughly 3.5% of naive CD8, 2.3% of memory CD4, and under 0.45% of memory CD8 clonotypes were shared. Compared with non-shared clonotypes, the clonotypes found in all four sorted-subset donors had higher generation probabilities. Sampling was restricted to blood, and TCR repertoires in tissue are likely to differ from TCR repertoires in blood. Rarefaction of sorted-subset datasets indicated incomplete sequencing despite the large sequencing depth.

For CDR1 and CDR2, the germline V gene lists MDHEN and SYDVKM. At the junction V is shortened by 6 bases and J by 9 bases, with 15 bases in between. The CDR3 starts with the cysteine, ends with the phenylalanine, and has 14 residues. The kept DNA is CDR3 alone, 42 bases in frame from the first base. CD8 naive samples were obtained by positive selection for CCR7 among CD45RO-negative cells, yielding a CD45RA+CCR7+ population from which TemRA cells were excluded. Donors were healthy HIV-negative adults with no recently reported acute infections or vaccinations. Every donor was a Caucasian adult residing in Nashville, Tennessee, USA. Blood was collected by leukapheresis, and PBMCs were isolated by Ficoll-Histopaque density gradient centrifugation and then cryopreserved in liquid nitrogen vapor phase. Analytical flow cytometry was used to check the purity and quantity of each magnetically sorted T cell population. Genomic DNA was isolated from each sorted fraction and quantified by UV absorbance on a Nanodrop 2000c.

This clonotype was obtained from a man aged 18 to 29 in good health. Some clones in this sample may be carry-over from other donors' samples. The sample comprised naive CD8+ T cells from PBMCs. This specimen's cell subset or site label, per the study, means: CD45RA+CCR7+. This chain joins TRBV28 to TRBJ1-6, with no confident D gene call. The CDR3 loop reads CASSRPPFGSPLHF. Read as DNA, the sequence is TGTGCCAGCAGCCGACCCCCCTTTGGTTCACCCCTCCACTTT.